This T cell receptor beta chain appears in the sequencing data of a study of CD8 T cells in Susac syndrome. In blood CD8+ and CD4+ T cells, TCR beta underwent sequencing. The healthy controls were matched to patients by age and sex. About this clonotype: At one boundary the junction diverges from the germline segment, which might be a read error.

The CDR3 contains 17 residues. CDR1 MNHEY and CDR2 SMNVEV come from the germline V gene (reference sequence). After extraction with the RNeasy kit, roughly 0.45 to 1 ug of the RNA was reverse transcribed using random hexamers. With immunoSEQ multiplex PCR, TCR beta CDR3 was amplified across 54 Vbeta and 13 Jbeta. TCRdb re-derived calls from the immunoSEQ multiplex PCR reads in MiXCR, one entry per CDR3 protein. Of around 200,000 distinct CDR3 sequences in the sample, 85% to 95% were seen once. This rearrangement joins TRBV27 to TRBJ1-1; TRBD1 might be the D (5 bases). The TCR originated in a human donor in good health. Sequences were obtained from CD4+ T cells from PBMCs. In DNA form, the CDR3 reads TGTGCCAGCAGCTTATCGGGACTTGGCATTTGGAACACTGAAGCTTTCTTT. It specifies CASSLSGLGIWNTEAFF.